The entry below gives a single TCR beta chain sequence along with its context. These data belong to a study of blood T cell repertoires in COVID-19. The CDR3 runs 15 residues. The germline CDR1 and CDR2 sequences are SGHRS and YFSETQ. Trimming removed 2 bases from V and 6 bases from J, with 17 bases in between. Sequencing used immunoSEQ multiplex PCR; TCRdb keeps in-frame clones, though not all of them. The sample has around 330,000 clones, 75% to 90% seen once. The participants were between about 18 and 90 years old and came from under 25 US areas. Assignment of participants to cohorts was predicated upon participant-reported clinical history. Among Cohort 3 donors, those recovered had two negative PCRs, clearance, or symptom resolution.

This chain connects TRBV5-1 to TRBJ1-2; D not certain. The TCR comes from a woman in her forties who had recovered from COVID-19. The specimen was PBMCs or T cells enriched from blood (not recorded which). Written as DNA, the CDR3 is TGCGCCAGCAGCTTAGAGGGCCGAGCACTTGATGGCTACACCTTC. It yields the protein CASSLEGRALDGYTF.